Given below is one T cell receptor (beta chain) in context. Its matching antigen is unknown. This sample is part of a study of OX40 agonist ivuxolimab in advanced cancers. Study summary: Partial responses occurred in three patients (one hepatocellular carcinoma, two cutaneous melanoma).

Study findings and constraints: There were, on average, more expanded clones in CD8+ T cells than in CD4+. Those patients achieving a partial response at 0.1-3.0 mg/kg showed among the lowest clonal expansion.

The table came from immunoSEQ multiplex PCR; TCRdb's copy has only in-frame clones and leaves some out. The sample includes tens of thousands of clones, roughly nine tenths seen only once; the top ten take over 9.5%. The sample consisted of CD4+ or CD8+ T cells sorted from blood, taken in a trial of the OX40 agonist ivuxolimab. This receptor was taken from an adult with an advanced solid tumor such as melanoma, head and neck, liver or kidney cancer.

The CDR3 DNA reads as TGTGCCAGCAGTACTGACCGAGTCCAGAATGAAAAACTGTTTTTT. Translation gives CASSTDRVQNEKLFF. V and J are TRBV6-6 and TRBJ1-4; D gene uncertain. CDR1 and CDR2 from the germline V gene are MNHNY and SVGAGI (reference sequence). V was trimmed by 5 bases and J by 5 bases, leaving 15 bases between them. The CDR3 has 15 amino acids.